A selection of T cell receptor beta chains follows, all from one sample in a study of control samples from healthy donors and cancer patients. Profiled with immunoSEQ multiplex PCR; TCRdb holds only in-frame clones, not every one. This table has under 130,000 clones, roughly 90% appearing once. Sequenced input: PBMCs. Receptor source: a man in his sixties with lung cancer. Both conserved end residues are trimmed from each CDR3. The order of the fields is clone size, J gene, V gene, CDR3 protein. Clone size is given for some rows only: seen once, a few or many times, or a class if the clone is expanded.

>-|TRBJ2-5|TRBV2
ASSVRGQETQY
>once|TRBJ1-5|TRBV2
ASSLRTGDMGPQH
>-|TRBJ1-4|TRBV3-1/TRBV3-2
ASTWGSNEKLF
>-|TRBJ2-5|TRBV5-6
ASSLMGQGSETQY
>-|TRBJ2-5|TRBV29-1
SVGQGGETQY
>-|TRBJ1-1|TRBV6-2/TRBV6-3
ASSPGGEAF
>-|TRBJ2-5|TRBV18
ASSPPEGQETQY
>once|TRBJ2-3|TRBV3-1/TRBV3-2
ASSQDRTVRRDTQY
>-|TRBJ1-6|TRBV7-2
ASSLAGGSVALH
>-|TRBJ2-5|TRBV11-1
ASSLRTGPQETQY
>-|TRBJ1-6|TRBV7-2
ASSLLGQGNSPLH
>-|TRBJ2-2|TRBV7-7
ASSPKGLPGELF
>-|TRBJ2-7|TRBV6-5
ATRDSELTYEQY
>-|TRBJ1-2|TRBV7-6
ASSLEQGANYGYT
>-|TRBJ2-5|TRBV15
ATSPSGETQY
>-|TRBJ1-3|TRBV9
ASSVGVSGNTIY
>-|TRBJ1-2|TRBV27
ASSPRGDYYGYT
>-|TRBJ1-6|TRBV30
AWSVPRTGGNSPLH
>-|TRBJ1-6|TRBV30
AWSPRGGRGSPLH
>-|TRBJ2-1|TRBV5-1
ASSLAGNPSNEQF
>-|TRBJ2-1|TRBV5-1
ASSLSVGADYNEQF
>-|TRBJ1-6|TRBV5-1
ASSLERGRNSPLH
>-|TRBJ1-6|TRBV5-5
ASSADSGSYNSPLH
>-|TRBJ1-1|TRBV6-6
ASSRDRGGRGTEAF
>-|TRBJ2-2|TRBV10-1
ASSEVTRGNTGELF
>-|TRBJ1-5|TRBV21-1
ASSKAVGGALNQPQH
>-|TRBJ1-4|TRBV18
ASSPLTGTTNEKLF
>-|TRBJ2-1|TRBV5-6
ASSLDGGPYNEQF
>-|TRBJ2-3|TRBV5-1
ASSLGTSGGPDTQY
>-|TRBJ1-1|TRBV7-3
ASSATTNTEAF
>-|TRBJ2-1|TRBV6-5
ASLRGNSYNEQF
>-|TRBJ2-5|TRBV7-9
ASSTGLAAETQY
>-|TRBJ1-4|TRBV5-1
ASSLVGTGEEKLF
>once|TRBJ2-2|TRBV7-8
ASSLWESISNTGELF
>-|TRBJ2-1|TRBV5-1
ASSATGGKNNEQF
>-|TRBJ1-6|TRBV3-1/TRBV3-2
ASRAGPRDSPLH
>-|TRBJ2-5|TRBV6-5
ASQRLQETQY
>-|TRBJ2-1|TRBV7-3
ASSPRQGRNEQF
>-|TRBJ1-5|TRBV5-4
VSSLESNQPQH
>-|TRBJ1-1|TRBV30
AWSEDRATEAF
>-|TRBJ2-5|TRBV7-9
ASSLVGGNQETQY
>-|TRBJ2-1|TRBV3-1/TRBV3-2
ASSQGWFGEQF
>few|TRBJ1-6|TRBV10-1
ASRNNNSPLH